One sample yielded the 29 T cell receptor beta chains listed below, sequenced in a study of vaccination effects on CD4 cells after COVID-19. The antigens these receptors bind are not known. Within the ViraFEST assay, antigen-specific CD4+ T cells underwent expansion with viral peptide pools prior to sequencing. Subsequent to 10 days of culture, CD4+ T cells were isolated. Everyone in the study got two shots of either the BNT162b2 or mRNA-1273 vaccine. Assay used: immunoSEQ multiplex PCR; TCRdb lists only in-frame clones, some missing. Among approximately 13,000 clones listed, approximately 72% were seen once. Sequencing used CD4+ T cells from PBMCs cultured with SARS-CoV-2 spike peptides, obtained after COVID-19 vaccination. The receptors originated from a human donor who received a COVID-19 vaccine.

The chain is built from TRBV5-1 and TRBJ1-1, with D perhaps matching TRBD1 (5 bases). This CDR3 has 14 amino acids. CDR1 SGHRS and CDR2 YFSETQ come from the germline V gene. The V gene lost 0 bases and the J gene lost 2 bases, with 8 bases spanning the gap. CDR3: CASSLEGPNTEAFF. The CDR3 DNA reads TGCGCCAGCAGCTTGGAGGGGCCCAACACTGAAGCTTTCTTT.

The chain has TRBV6-6 and TRBJ1-4; weak D call: TRBD1 (5 bases). The CDR3 has 17 amino acids. The ends were cut back, 5 bases at V and 2 bases at J, with 18 bases in the middle. In germline, CDR1 is MNHNY, CDR2 SVGAGI (reference sequence). The CDR3 loop is CASSRLTSGSTNEKLFF. DNA for the CDR3: TGTGCCAGCAGTCGGCTTACTTCAGGGTCGACTAATGAAAAACTGTTTTTT.

V gene TRBV19 combines with J gene TRBJ2-1, with D possibly called TRBD1 or TRBD2 (6 bases each). Germline V gives CDR1 LNHDA, CDR2 SQIVND (reference sequence). V lost 8 bases, J lost 7 bases, and 21 bases lay in between. This CDR3 has 15 amino acids. CDR3 in amino acids: CASGARGLGGNEQFF. CDR3 nucleotides: TGTGCCAGTGGGGCCAGGGGATTAGGGGGGAATGAGCAGTTCTTC.

The chain carries TRBV21-1 and TRBJ1-1; the listed D gene, TRBD1, was not tested against the DNA. TRBV21-1 is a pseudogene locus. The CDR3 spans 19 residues. CDR3 nucleotides: TGTGCCAGCAGCAAAAAACACAGGGGGCGCGAGGTAAGGGATACTGAAGCTTTCTTT. This sequence encodes CASSKKHRGREVRDTEAFF.

This chain joins TRBV5-4 and TRBJ2-5; 9 bases are shared with TRBD1. CDR3 size: 15 residues. In germline, CDR1 is SGHNT, CDR2 YYREEE (reference sequence). V lost 0 bases to trimming and J lost 5 bases; unmatched junction nucleotides: 5. The CDR3 sequence is CASSLEGQGRETQYF. CDR3 DNA sequence: TGTGCCAGCAGCTTGGAGGGACAGGGACGGGAGACCCAGTACTTC.

This chain links TRBV28 with TRBJ1-2, with TRBD1 as a possible D gene (6 bases). CDR3 length: 14 amino acids. Germline V gene data show CDR1 as MDHEN and CDR2 as SYDVKM. V was cut by 4 bases and J by 4 bases, with 13 bases left in between. Here the CDR3 DNA reads TGTGCCAGCAGTTCTGGACAGTCGGGCTATGGCTACACCTTC. Its protein is CASSSGQSGYGYTF.

The chain combines TRBV25-1 with TRBJ2-2; D unresolved. Germline assignment: CDR1 MGHDK and CDR2 SYGVNS. This CDR3 is 17 amino acids long. Trimming pared 1 base from V and 4 bases from J, leaving 16 bases between. CDR3 sequence reads: CASSESRGVFGTGELFF. The CDR3 DNA reads TGTGCCAGCAGTGAATCCCGTGGGGTGTTTGGCACCGGGGAGCTGTTTTTT.

V is TRBV6-6 and J is TRBJ2-5, with TRBD1 matching over 9 bases. V dropped 9 bases and J dropped 5; count of bases not matched to a gene: 16. From germline, CDR1 is MNHNY and CDR2 SVGAGI (reference sequence). This CDR3 comprises 16 residues. CDR3 in amino acids: CASRRGQGYLRETQYF. The CDR3 DNA is TGTGCCAGTCGACGGGGACAGGGATATCTACGGGAGACCCAGTACTTC.

The chain carries TRBV20-1 and TRBJ2-2; TRBD2 matches 13 bases. The V and J ends lost 3 bases and 0 bases, in that order; junction bases with no gene match: 7. This CDR3 contains 18 residues. CDR1 DFQATT and CDR2 SNEGSKA come from the germline V gene (reference sequence). In DNA form, the CDR3 reads TGCAGTGCTAGTCCCTCACTAGCGGGGGGGCCGAACACCGGGGAGCTGTTTTTT. It encodes CSASPSLAGGPNTGELFF.

This clone was seen once. The rearrangement links TRBV5-1 to TRBJ2-1; no clear D gene. Per the germline V gene, CDR1 is SGHRS and CDR2 is YFSETQ. CDR3 length: 13 amino acids. Trimming shortened V by 1 base and J by 2 bases, and 4 bases separated the two germline ends. CDR3 sequence: CASSLTTYNEQFF. In DNA form, the CDR3 reads TGCGCCAGCAGCTTGACAACCTACAATGAGCAGTTCTTC. Variable domain in full (rest from reference TRBV5-1 and TRBJ2-1): KAGVTQTPRYLIKTRGQQVTLSCSPISGHRSVSWYQQTPGQGLQFLFEYFSETQRNKGNFPGRFSGRQFSNSRSEMNVSTLELGDSALYLCASSLTTYNEQFFGPGTRLTVL.

The CDR3 sequence: CASSLLAGSQDEQFF. In DNA form, the CDR3 reads TGTGCCAGCAGCCTACTAGCGGGGAGTCAGGATGAGCAGTTCTTC. The V gene is TRBV4-2, the J gene TRBJ2-1; 10 positions match TRBD2. Germline V gene sequence: CDR1 LGHNA, CDR2 YNFKEQ. The CDR3 extends over 15 amino acids. The V and J ends lost 4 bases and 8 bases, in that order; junction bases with no gene match: 8.

The V call is TRBV3-1 (or the pseudogene TRBV3-2), the J call TRBJ1-5, with 8 bases fitting TRBD1. Germline V gene data show CDR1 as LGHDT and CDR2 as YNNKEL (reference sequence). Unmatched junction bases numbered 7, after V lost 2 bases and J lost 4 bases. This CDR3 comprises 16 residues. CDR3 coding DNA: TGTGCCAGCAGCCAAACCAGGGGGCGAATGAATCAGCCCCAGCATTTT. Translation: CASSQTRGRMNQPQHF.

V is TRBV3-1 (or the pseudogene TRBV3-2) and J is TRBJ1-6; D might be TRBD1 (6 bases). Germline V gene data show CDR1 as LGHDT and CDR2 as YNNKEL (reference sequence). This CDR3 spans 15 amino acids. With 4 bases removed from V and 10 bases from J, the gap between germline ends came to 17 bases. CDR3 nucleotide sequence: TGTGCCAGCAGCCTTGAGGGGGGGGGCGGCTCACCCCTCCACTTT. Its protein product is CASSLEGGGGSPLHF.

J is TRBJ2-3 and V is TRBV5-6; 7 bases map to TRBD1. CDR3 length: 15 residues. With V trimmed by 4 bases and J by 0 bases, 5 bases remained unmatched. CDR1 is SGHDT, CDR2 YYEEEE, per germline. CDR3 residues: CASSDRDHSTDTQYF. The DNA of the CDR3 is TGTGCCAGCAGCGACAGGGACCATAGCACAGATACGCAGTATTTT.

The genes are TRBV6-5 and TRBJ1-1, with a tentative D call TRBD1 (6 bases). V gave up 2 bases and J gave up 3 bases, with 10 bases separating them. Germline V gene lookup returns CDR1 MNHEY and CDR2 SVGAGI. The CDR3 has 14 amino acids. The CDR3 region is CASSYVGGHTEAFF. DNA of the CDR3: TGTGCCAGCAGTTACGTGGGGGGGCACACTGAAGCTTTCTTT.

The CDR3 spells CASRDRDRGYEQYF. The CDR3 DNA is TGTGCCAGCCGAGACCGGGACAGGGGCTACGAGCAGTACTTC. The genes are TRBV21-1 and TRBJ2-7; TRBD1, as called in the table, went unchecked against the DNA. TRBV21-1 corresponds to a pseudogene. The CDR3 has 14 amino acids.

This chain joins TRBV2 and TRBJ2-1; D is ambiguous. The CDR3 loop spans 12 amino acids. Germline V gives CDR1 SNHLY, CDR2 FYNNEI. With 3 bases removed from V and 4 bases from J, the gap between germline ends came to 4 bases. Here the CDR3 reads CASSEAYNEQFF. CDR3 nucleotide sequence: TGTGCCAGCAGTGAGGCATACAATGAGCAGTTCTTC.

The chain links TRBV6-1 to TRBJ1-5, with 7 bases aligning to TRBD1. The junction had 7 bases not matched to a gene; V was cut back by 1 base and J by 7 bases. In germline, CDR1 is MNHNS, CDR2 SASEGT. The CDR3 sequence is 15 residues long. This CDR3 reads CASSEVMQGGQPQHF. CDR3 in DNA: TGTGCCAGCAGTGAAGTAATGCAGGGGGGGCAGCCCCAGCATTTT.

The chain joins TRBV3-1 (or the pseudogene TRBV3-2) to TRBJ2-7; 11 nucleotides agree with TRBD1. This CDR3 spans 15 amino acids. Germline assignment: CDR1 LGHDT and CDR2 YNNKEL (reference sequence). Trimming took 5 bases from V and 2 from J; bases not matched to a gene: 5. CDR3 DNA sequence: TGTGCCAGCAGCTTCGGACAGGGGGCAACCTACGAGCAGTACTTC. Amino acids: CASSFGQGATYEQYF.

The chain has TRBV28 and TRBJ1-5; a possible D gene is TRBD1 (6 bases). CDR3 length equals 15 residues. CDR1 is MDHEN and CDR2 is SYDVKM in the germline V gene. The V and J ends lost 5 bases and 0 bases respectively, with 11 bases between them. This chain's CDR3 is CASSRGGASNQPQHF. The CDR3 nucleotides are TGTGCCAGCAGTAGGGGGGGGGCTAGCAATCAGCCCCAGCATTTT.

The CDR3 sequence is CASRRQDNSPLHF. In nucleotides, the CDR3 is TGTGCCAGCAGACGGCAGGATAATTCACCCCTCCACTTT. V and J are TRBV6-6 and TRBJ1-6; D unclear. Germline V gene data show CDR1 as MNHNY and CDR2 as SVGAGI (reference sequence). This CDR3 comprises 13 residues. Trimming took 6 bases from V and 5 from J, leaving 8 bases between them.

J is TRBJ1-2 and V is TRBV28; D is unresolved. Trimming stripped 6 bases from V and 9 bases from J, with 8 bases between. Per germline, CDR1 MDHEN and CDR2 SYDVKM. This CDR3 region has 10 residues. For the CDR3, the DNA is TGTGCCAGCAGCCGGGCGAGCTACACCTTC. Translated: CASSRASYTF.

This chain links TRBV3-1 (or the pseudogene TRBV3-2) with TRBJ1-3; weak D call: TRBD1 (6 bases). Germline CDR1 reads LGHDT; CDR2 reads YNNKEL (reference sequence). The V and J ends lost 5 bases and 2 bases respectively, with 10 bases between them. This CDR3 has 14 amino acids. The CDR3, as DNA: TGTGCCAGCAGCGAGGGGGGGACTGGAAACACCATATATTTT. Encoded protein: CASSEGGTGNTIYF.

The chain uses TRBV5-5 and TRBJ2-3, with D possibly TRBD2 on 5 matching bases. CDR1 SGHKS and CDR2 YYEKEE come from the germline V gene (reference sequence). This CDR3 comprises 16 residues. V was cut by 0 bases and J by 0 bases, with 11 bases left in between. The chain's CDR3 is CASSLVRGSSTDTQYF. Here the CDR3 DNA reads TGTGCCAGCAGCTTGGTCCGAGGGTCTAGCACAGATACGCAGTATTTT. The full variable domain, rest sourced from reference TRBV5-5 and TRBJ2-3, is DAGVTQSPTHLIKTRGQQVTLRCSPISGHKSVSWYQQVLGQGPQFIFQYYEKEERGRGNFPDRFSARQFPNYSSELNVNALLLGDSALYLCASSLVRGSSTDTQYFGPGTRLTVL.

The chain recombines TRBV6-5 with TRBJ2-1, with a possible D match to TRBD1 (5 bases). V lost 6 bases to trimming and J lost 6 bases, with 18 bases between them. Germline CDR1 MNHEY, CDR2 SVGAGI. The CDR3 is 15 residues long. CDR3 protein: CASRTQGLPLNEQFF. The CDR3 DNA sequence: TGTGCCAGCAGGACGCAGGGCCTACCACTCAATGAGCAGTTCTTC.

The gene calls are TRBV28 and TRBJ2-7; 13 positions match TRBD2. With 5 bases clipped from V and 0 bases from J, the junction kept 10 bases outside the gene matches. From germline, CDR1 is MDHEN and CDR2 SYDVKM. The CDR3 runs 18 residues. The CDR3 sequence is CASSPGLAGPTLSYEQYF. The CDR3 nucleotides are TGTGCCAGCAGTCCGGGACTAGCGGGACCTACCCTCTCCTACGAGCAGTACTTC.

The chain uses TRBV5-1 and TRBJ2-2; 7 bases align to TRBD1. This CDR3 has 15 amino acids. In germline, CDR1 is SGHRS, CDR2 YFSETQ. V was clipped by 2 bases and J by 6 bases; unmatched bases: 7. The CDR3 coding sequence is TGCGCCAGCAGCTTCGGCGACAGGGACGCCGGGGAGCTGTTTTTT. This gives the protein CASSFGDRDAGELFF.

V and J are TRBV28 and TRBJ2-1; 9 bases map to TRBD2. Trimming removed 2 bases from V and 12 bases from J; junction bases left unmatched: 8. This CDR3 is 14 amino acids long. CDR1 is MDHEN and CDR2 is SYDVKM in the germline V gene. As DNA, the CDR3 is TGTGCCAGCAGTTTAGGCGGGAGGGCCCCCTCGCAGTTCTTC. It yields the protein CASSLGGRAPSQFF.

Here the CDR3 reads CASSYGGTYEQYF. In nucleotides, the CDR3 is TGTGCCAGCAGTTACGGAGGGACCTACGAGCAGTACTTC. The chain joins TRBV6-2 or TRBV6-3 to TRBJ2-7; perhaps TRBD2 as D (6 bases). The ends were cut back, 2 bases at V and 2 bases at J, with 7 bases in the middle. The CDR3 is made up of 13 amino acids. Germline-derived CDR1 and CDR2 are MNHEY and SVGEGT.